Reported below is one T cell receptor (beta chain). The entry originates in a study of T cell changes during pregnancy in multiple sclerosis. V shed 0 bases and J shed 3 bases, with 10 bases lying between them. CDR3 length: 15 residues. Germline V CDR1 and CDR2: SGDLS, YYNGEE. Data came from immunoSEQ multiplex PCR; TCRdb stores just in-frame clones and leaves some out. Among about 20,000 clones listed, 80% to 90% were seen once. The rearrangement uses TRBV9 and TRBJ1-5, with D unresolved. This clonotype was sampled from a female donor in good health, enrolled as a control in a pregnancy study. The material sequenced was CD8+ T cells from peripheral blood mononuclear cells, taken after pregnancy. The CDR3 loop reads CASSVDQNANQPQHF. DNA for the CDR3: TGTGCCAGCAGCGTAGACCAGAACGCCAATCAGCCCCAGCATTTT.